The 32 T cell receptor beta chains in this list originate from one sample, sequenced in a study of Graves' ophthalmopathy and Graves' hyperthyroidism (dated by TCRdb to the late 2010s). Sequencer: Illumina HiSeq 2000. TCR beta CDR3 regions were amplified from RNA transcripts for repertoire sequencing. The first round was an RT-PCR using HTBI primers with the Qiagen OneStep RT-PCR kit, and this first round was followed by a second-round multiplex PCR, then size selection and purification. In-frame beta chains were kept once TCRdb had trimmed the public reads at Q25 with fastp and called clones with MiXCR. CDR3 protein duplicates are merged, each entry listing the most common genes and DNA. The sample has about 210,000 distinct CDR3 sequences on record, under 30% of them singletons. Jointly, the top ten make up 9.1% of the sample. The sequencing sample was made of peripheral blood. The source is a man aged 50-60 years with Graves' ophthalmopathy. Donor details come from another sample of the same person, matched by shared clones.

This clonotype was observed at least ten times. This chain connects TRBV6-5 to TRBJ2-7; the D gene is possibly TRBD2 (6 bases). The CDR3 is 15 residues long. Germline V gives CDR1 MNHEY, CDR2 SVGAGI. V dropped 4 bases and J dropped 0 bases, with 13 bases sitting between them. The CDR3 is CASSLAGSSSYEQYF. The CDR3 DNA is TGTGCCAGCAGTTTGGCGGGGTCGAGCTCCTACGAGCAGTACTTC.

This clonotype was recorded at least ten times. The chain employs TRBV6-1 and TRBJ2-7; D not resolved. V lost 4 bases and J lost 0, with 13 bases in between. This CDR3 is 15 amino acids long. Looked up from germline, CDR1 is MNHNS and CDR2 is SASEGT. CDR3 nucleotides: TGTGCCAGCAGTGTCGGACCTACAGCCTCCTACGAGCAGTACTTC. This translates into CASSVGPTASYEQYF.

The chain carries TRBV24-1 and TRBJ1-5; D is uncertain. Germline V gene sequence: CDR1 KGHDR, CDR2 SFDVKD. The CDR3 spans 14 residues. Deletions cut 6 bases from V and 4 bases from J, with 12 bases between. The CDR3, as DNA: TGTGCCACCAGTTCCCGGGTGGGGAATCAGCCCCAGCATTTT. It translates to CATSSRVGNQPQHF.

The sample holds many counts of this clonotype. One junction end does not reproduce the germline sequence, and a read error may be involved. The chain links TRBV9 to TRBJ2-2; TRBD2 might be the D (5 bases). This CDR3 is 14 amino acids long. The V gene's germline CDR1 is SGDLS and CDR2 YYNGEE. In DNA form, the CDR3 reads TGCGCCAGCAGGCGAGGGAGTGTCACCGGGGAGCTGTTTTTT. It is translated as CASRRGSVTGELFF.

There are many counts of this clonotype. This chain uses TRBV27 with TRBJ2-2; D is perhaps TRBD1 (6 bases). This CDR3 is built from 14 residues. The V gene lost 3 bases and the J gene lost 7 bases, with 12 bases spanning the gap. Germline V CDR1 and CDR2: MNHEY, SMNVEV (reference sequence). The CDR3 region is CASSFLQGVGELFF. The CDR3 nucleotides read TGTGCCAGCAGTTTTTTACAGGGTGTCGGGGAGCTGTTTTTT.

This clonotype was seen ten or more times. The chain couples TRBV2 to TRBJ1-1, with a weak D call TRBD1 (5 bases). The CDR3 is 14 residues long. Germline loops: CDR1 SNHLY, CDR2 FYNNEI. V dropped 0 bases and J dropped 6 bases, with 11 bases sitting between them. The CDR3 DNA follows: TGTGCCAGCAGTGAAGCGGGCCGAGGGGCTGAAGCTTTCTTT. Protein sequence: CASSEAGRGAEAFF.

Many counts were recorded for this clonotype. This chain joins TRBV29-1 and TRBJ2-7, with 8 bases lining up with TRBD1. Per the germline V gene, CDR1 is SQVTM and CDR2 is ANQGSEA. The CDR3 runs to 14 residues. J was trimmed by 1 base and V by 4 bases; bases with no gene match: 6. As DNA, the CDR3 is TGCAGCGTTGTAAGTCGGGACAGGTCCTACGAGCAGTACTTC. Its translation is CSVVSRDRSYEQYF.

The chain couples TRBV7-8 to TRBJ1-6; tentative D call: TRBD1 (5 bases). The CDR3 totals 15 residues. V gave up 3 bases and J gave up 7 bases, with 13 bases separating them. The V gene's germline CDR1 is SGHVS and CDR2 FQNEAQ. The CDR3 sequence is CASSFYEGSNSPLHF. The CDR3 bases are TGTGCCAGCAGCTTCTATGAGGGGAGCAATTCACCCCTCCACTTT.

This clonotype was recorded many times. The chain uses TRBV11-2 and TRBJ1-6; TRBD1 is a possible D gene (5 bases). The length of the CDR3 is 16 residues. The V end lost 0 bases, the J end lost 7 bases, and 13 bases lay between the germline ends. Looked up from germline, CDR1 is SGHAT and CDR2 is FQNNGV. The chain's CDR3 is CASSLEGVSWNSPLHF. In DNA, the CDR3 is TGTGCCAGCAGCTTAGAGGGGGTATCGTGGAATTCACCCCTCCACTTT. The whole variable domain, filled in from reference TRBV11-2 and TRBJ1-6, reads EAGVAQSPRYKIIEKRQSVAFWCNPISGHATLYWYQQILGQGPKLLIQFQNNGVVDDSQLPKDRFSAERLKGVDSTLKIQPAKLEDSAVYLCASSLEGVSWNSPLHFGNGTRLTVT.

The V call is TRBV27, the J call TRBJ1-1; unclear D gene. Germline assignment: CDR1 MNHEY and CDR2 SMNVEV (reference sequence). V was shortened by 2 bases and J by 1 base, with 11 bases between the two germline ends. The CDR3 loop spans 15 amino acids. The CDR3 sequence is CASSLRPGGNTEAFF. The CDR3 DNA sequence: TGTGCCAGCAGTTTACGTCCGGGAGGGAACACTGAAGCTTTCTTT.

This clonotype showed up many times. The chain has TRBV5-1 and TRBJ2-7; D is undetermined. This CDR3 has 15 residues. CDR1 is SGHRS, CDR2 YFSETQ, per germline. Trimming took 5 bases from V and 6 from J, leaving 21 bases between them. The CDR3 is CASRHSPVSGFEQYF. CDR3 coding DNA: TGCGCCAGCAGGCACTCTCCGGTCTCCGGCTTCGAGCAGTACTTC.

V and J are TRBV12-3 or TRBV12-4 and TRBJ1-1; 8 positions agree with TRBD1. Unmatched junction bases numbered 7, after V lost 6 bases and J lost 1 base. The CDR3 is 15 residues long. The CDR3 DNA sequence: TGTGCCAGCAGCAAACAACAGGGGGGGAACACTGAAGCTTTCTTT. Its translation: CASSKQQGGNTEAFF.

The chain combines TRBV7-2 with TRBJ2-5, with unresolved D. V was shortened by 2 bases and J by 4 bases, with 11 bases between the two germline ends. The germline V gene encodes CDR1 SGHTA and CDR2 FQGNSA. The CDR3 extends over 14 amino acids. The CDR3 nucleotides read TGTGCCAGCAGCTTAATGGGTTCCGGAGAGACCCAGTACTTC. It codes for CASSLMGSGETQYF.

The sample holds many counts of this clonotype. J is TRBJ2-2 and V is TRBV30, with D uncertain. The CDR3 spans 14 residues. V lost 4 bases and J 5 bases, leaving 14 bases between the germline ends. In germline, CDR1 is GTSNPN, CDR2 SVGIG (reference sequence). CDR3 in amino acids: CAWKGGRITGELFF. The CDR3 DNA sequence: TGTGCCTGGAAAGGTGGGCGGATTACCGGGGAGCTGTTTTTT.

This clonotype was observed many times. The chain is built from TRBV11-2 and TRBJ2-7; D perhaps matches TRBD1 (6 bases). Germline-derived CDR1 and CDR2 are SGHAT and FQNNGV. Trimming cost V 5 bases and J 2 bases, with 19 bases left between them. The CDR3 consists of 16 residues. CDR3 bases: TGTGCCAGCAGCCGGGTACAGGGCGGCCCTCCCTACGAGCAGTACTTC. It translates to CASSRVQGGPPYEQYF.

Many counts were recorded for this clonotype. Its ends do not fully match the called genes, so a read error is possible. CDR3 residues: CASSVGELAGLTF. The CDR3, as DNA: TGTGCCAGCAGCGTAGGGGAGCTAGCGGGATTAACTTTC. V and J are TRBV9 and TRBJ2-5; TRBD2 matches 9 bases. In germline, CDR1 is SGDLS, CDR2 YYNGEE. CDR3 length: 13 residues.

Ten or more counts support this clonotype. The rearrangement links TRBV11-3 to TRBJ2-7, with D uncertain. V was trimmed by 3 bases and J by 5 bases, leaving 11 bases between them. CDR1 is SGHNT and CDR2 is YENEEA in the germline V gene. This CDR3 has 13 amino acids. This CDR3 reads CASSFLTAHEQYF. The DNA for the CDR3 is TGTGCCAGCAGCTTCTTAACTGCCCACGAGCAGTACTTC.

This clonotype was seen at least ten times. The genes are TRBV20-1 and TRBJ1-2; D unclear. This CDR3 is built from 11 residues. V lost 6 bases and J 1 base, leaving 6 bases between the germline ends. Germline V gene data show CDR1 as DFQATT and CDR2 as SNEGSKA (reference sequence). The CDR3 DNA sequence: TGCAGTGCCGCTTTTAACTATGGCTACACCTTC. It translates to CSAAFNYGYTF.

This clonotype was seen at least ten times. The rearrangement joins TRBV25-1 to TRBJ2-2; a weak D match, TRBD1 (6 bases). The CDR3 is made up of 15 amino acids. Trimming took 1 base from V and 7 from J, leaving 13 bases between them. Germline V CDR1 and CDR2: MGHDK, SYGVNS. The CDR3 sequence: CASSEFKQGNGELFF. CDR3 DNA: TGTGCCAGCAGTGAATTCAAACAGGGCAACGGGGAGCTGTTTTTT.

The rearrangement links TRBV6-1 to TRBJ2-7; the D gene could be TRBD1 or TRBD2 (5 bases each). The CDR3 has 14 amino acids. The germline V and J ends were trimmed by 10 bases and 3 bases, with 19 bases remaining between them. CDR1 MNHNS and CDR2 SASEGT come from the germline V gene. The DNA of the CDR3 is TGTGCCACCAGAGACAGAGGGCTTTACTACGAGCAGTACTTC. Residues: CATRDRGLYYEQYF.

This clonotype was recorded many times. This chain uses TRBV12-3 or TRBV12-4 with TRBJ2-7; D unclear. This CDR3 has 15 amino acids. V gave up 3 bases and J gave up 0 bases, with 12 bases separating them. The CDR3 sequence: CASSFGIVSSYEQYF. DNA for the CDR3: TGTGCCAGCAGTTTTGGCATAGTGAGCTCCTACGAGCAGTACTTC.

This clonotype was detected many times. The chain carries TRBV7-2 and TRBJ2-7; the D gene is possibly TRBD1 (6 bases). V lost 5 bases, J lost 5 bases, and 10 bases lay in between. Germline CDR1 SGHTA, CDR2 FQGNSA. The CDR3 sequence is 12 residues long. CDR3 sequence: CASSKGQNEQYF. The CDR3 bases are TGTGCCAGCAGCAAGGGACAAAACGAGCAGTACTTC.

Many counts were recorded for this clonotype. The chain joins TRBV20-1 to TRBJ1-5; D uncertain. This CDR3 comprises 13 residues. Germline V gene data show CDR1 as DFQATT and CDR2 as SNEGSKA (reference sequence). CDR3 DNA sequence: TGCAGCGCCGCGGTTGGGGTAAATCAGCCCCAGCATTTT. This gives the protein CSAAVGVNQPQHF.

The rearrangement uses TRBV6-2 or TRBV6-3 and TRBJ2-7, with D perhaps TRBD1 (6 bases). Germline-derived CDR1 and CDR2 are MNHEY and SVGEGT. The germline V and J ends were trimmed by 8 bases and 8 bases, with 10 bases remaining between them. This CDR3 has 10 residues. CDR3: CASYDRQQYF. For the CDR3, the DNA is TGTGCCAGCTACGACAGGCAGCAGTACTTC.

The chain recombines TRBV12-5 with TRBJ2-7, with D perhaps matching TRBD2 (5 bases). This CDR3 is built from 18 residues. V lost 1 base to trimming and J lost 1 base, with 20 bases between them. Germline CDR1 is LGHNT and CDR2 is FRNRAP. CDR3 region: CASGLGPGVTGVSYEQYF. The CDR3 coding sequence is TGTGCTAGTGGTTTGGGCCCTGGGGTAACCGGGGTATCCTACGAGCAGTACTTC.

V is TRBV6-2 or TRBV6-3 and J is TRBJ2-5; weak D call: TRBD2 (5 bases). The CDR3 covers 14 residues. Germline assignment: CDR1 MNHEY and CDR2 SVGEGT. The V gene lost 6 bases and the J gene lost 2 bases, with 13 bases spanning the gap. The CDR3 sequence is CASRTGKRQETQYF. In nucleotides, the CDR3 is TGTGCCAGCAGGACGGGGAAGAGGCAAGAGACCCAGTACTTC.

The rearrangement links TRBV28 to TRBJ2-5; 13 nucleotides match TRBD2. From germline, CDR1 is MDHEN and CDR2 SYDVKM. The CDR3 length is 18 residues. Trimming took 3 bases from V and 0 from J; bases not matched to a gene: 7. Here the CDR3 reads CASSFVVLAGGDQETQYF. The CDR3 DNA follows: TGTGCCAGCAGTTTCGTGGTACTAGCGGGGGGGGACCAAGAGACCCAGTACTTC.

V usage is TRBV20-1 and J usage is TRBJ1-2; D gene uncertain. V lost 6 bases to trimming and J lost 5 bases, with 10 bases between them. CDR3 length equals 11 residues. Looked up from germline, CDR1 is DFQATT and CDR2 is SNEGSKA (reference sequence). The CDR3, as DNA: TGCAGTGCCTCTGGGCGATATGGCTACACCTTC. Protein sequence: CSASGRYGYTF.

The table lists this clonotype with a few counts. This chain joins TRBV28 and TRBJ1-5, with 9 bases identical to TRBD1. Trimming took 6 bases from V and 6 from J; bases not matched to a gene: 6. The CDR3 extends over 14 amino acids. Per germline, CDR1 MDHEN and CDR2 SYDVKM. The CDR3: CASSRGTGLQPQHF. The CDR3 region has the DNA TGTGCCAGCAGCCGCGGGACAGGGCTTCAGCCCCAGCATTTT.

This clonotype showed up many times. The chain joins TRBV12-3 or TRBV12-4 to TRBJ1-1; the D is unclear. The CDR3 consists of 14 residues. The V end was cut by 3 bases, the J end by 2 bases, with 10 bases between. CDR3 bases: TGTGCCAGCAGTTTGACACCCCAAAACACTGAAGCTTTCTTT. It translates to CASSLTPQNTEAFF.

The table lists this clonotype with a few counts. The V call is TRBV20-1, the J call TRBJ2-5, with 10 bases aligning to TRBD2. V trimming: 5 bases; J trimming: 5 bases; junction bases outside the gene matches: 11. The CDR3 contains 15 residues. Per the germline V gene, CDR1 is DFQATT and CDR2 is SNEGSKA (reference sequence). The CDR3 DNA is TGCAGTGCTTCAGCGGGAGGGCCCTCTTTGGAGACCCAGTACTTC. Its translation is CSASAGGPSLETQYF.

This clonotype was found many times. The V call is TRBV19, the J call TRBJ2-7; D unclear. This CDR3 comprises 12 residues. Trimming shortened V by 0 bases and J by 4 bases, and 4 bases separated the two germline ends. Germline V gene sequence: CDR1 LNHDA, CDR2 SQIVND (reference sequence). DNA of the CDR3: TGTGCCAGTAGTATAGATGGGTACGAGCAGTACTTC. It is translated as CASSIDGYEQYF.